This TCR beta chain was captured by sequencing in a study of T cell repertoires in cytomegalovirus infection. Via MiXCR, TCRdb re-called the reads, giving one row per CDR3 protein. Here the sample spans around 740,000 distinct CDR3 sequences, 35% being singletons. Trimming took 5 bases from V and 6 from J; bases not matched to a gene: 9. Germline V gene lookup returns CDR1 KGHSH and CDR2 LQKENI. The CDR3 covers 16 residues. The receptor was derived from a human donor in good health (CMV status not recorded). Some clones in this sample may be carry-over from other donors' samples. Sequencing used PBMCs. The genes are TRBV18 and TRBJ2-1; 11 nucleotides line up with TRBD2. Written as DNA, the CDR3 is TGTGCCAGCTCAAAACAGACTAGCGGGATATCCAATGAGCAGTTCTTC. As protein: CASSKQTSGISNEQFF.